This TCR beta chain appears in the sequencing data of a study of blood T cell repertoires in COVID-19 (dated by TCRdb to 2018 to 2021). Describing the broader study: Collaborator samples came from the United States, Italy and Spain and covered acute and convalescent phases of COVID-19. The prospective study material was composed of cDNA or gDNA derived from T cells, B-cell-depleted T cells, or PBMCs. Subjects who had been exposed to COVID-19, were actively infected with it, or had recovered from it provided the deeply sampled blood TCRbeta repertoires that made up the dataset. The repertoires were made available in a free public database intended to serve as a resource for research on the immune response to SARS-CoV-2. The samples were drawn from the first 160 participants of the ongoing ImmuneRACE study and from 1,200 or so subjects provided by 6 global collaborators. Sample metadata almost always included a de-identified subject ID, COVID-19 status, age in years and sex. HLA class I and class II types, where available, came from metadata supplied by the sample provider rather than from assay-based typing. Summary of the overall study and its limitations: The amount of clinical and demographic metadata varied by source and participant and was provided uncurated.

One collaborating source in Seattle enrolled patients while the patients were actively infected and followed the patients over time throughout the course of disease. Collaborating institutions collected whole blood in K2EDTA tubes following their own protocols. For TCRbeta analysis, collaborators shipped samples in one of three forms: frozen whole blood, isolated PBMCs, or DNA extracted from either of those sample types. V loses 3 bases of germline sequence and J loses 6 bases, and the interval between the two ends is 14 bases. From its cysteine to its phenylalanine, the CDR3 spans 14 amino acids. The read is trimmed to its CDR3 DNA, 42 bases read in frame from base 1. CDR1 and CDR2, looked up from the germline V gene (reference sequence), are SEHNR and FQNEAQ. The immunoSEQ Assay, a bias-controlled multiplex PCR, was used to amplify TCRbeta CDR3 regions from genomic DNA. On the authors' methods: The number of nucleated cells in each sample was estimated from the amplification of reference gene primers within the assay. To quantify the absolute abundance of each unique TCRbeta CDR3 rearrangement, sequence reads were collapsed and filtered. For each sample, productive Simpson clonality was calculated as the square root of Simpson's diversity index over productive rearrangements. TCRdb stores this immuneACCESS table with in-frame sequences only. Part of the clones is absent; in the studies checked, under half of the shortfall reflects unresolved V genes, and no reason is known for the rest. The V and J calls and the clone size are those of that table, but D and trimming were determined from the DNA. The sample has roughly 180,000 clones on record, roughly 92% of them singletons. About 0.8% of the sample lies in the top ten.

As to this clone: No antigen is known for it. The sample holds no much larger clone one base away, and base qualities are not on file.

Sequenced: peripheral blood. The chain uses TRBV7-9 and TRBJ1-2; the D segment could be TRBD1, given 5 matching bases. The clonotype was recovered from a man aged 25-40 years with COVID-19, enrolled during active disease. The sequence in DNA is TGTGCCAGCAGCTTTGACGGGGGGTTTGATGGCTACACCTTC. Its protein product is CASSFDGGFDGYTF.